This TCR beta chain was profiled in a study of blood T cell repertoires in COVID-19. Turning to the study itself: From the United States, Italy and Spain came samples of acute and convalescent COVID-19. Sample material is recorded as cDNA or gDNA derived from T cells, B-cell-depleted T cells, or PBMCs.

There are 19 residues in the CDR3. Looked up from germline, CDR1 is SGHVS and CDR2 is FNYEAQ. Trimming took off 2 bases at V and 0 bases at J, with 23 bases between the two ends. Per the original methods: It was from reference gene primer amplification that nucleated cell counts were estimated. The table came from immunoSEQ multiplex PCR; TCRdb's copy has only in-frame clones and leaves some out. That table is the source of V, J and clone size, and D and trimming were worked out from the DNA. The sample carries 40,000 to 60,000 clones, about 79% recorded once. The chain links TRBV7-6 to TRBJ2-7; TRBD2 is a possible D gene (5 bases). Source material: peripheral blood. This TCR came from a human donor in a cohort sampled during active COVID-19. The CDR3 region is CASSLRESRGPLTSYEQYF. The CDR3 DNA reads TGTGCCAGCAGCTTACGGGAATCCAGAGGACCCCTTACCTCCTACGAGCAGTACTTC. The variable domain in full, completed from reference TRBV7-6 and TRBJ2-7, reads GAGVSQSPRYKVTKRGQDVALRCDPISGHVSLYWYRQALGQGPEFLTYFNYEAQQDKSGLPNDRFSAERPEGSISTLTIQRTEQRDSAMYRCASSLRESRGPLTSYEQYFGPGTRLTVT.